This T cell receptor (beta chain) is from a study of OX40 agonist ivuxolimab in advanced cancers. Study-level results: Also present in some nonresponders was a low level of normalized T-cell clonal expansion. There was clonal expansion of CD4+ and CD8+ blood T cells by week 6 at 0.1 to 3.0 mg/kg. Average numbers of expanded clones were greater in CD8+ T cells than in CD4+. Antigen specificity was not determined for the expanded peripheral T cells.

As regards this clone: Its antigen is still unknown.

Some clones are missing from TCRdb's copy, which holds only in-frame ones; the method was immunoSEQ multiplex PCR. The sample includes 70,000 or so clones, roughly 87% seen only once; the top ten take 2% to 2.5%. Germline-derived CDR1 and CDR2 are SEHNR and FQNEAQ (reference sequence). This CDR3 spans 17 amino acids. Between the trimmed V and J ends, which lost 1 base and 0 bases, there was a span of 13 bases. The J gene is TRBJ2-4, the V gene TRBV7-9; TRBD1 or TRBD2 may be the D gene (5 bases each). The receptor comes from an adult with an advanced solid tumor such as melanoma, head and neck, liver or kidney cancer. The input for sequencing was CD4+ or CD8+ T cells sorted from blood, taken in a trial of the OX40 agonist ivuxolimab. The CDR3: CASSLDHGGLAKNIQYF. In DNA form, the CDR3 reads TGTGCCAGCAGCTTAGATCATGGGGGTTTAGCCAAAAACATTCAGTACTTC.